This paragraph covers one T cell receptor beta chain sequence. Its antigen is currently unknown. Profiled with immunoSEQ multiplex PCR; TCRdb holds only in-frame clones, not every one. The sample includes some 200,000 clones, 85% to 95% of them seen just once. The CDR3 is made up of 13 amino acids. Trimming removed 0 bases at V and 6 bases at J, with 8 bases between. CDR1 and CDR2 (germline): LGHDT, YNNKEL (reference sequence). This entry comes from a study of T cell responses to AZD1222 COVID-19 vaccine. Study in general: Second-dose intervals of approximately 4 or approximately 12 weeks were pooled. The study, taken as a whole, reports: Close to half of spike-specific TCRs reportedly recognize unmutated variant regions. It was only 6 or 7 AZD1222 recipients who were seropositive at baseline. Donors were largely white British and mainly female; clonal diversity was possibly underestimated.

The chain is built from TRBV3-1 (or the pseudogene TRBV3-2) and TRBJ1-1; unclear D gene. The sequence came from an adult in good health. The material was peripheral blood, obtained on day 0 of AZD1222 vaccination. This chain's CDR3 is CASSQDLHAEAFF. The DNA for the CDR3 is TGTGCCAGCAGCCAAGACCTTCACGCTGAAGCTTTCTTT.